A single T cell receptor (beta chain) is shown here with its context. Its antigen is currently unknown. These data belong to a study of a mutant IDH1 vaccine in newly diagnosed glioma. The overall study: Beginning 4-6 weeks after radiotherapy alone, or with temozolomide cycles, vaccination took place. Broader study findings: In roughly 93% of patients, immune responses induced by the vaccine occurred. Pseudoprogression apparently tracked independently of changes in top peripheral T cell clonotypes.

Specified time point: week 5, during vaccination. Each dose delivered 300 ug of mutant IDH1 20-mer peptide subcutaneously with imiquimod. The donors had new WHO grade 3 or 4 astrocytomas; these were IDH1-mutant and ATRX-lost. CDR1 SEHNR and CDR2 FQNEAQ come from the germline V gene (reference sequence). The CDR3 totals 13 residues. Assay used: immunoSEQ multiplex PCR; TCRdb lists only in-frame clones, some missing. The table has around 56,000 clones, approximately 80% seen once. The TCR was taken from a young man with glioma. This specimen was PBMCs, taken from a glioma patient whose treatment included an IDH1 peptide vaccine. V and J are TRBV7-9 and TRBJ1-2; TRBD1 is a possible D gene (5 bases). The CDR3 loop reads CAYPGGANYGYTF. CDR3 coding DNA: TGTGCTTACCCAGGAGGGGCTAACTATGGCTACACCTTC.